Here is one T cell receptor beta chain with its context. Its antigen is undetermined. Looked up from germline, CDR1 is MGHRA and CDR2 is YSYEKL. The CDR3 totals 16 residues. J gave up 5 bases and V 0 bases, and 6 bases lay outside the gene matches. The entry originates in a study of cytomegalovirus exposure and HLA in healthy donors. Study-wide points: Associated with cytomegalovirus, according to the listing, were 150 to 200 TCR beta chains. Using a false discovery rate of 0.05, a later analysis showed that approximately 18,000 TCR beta sequences were associated with HLA alleles.

PCR involved 60 Vbeta and 13 Jbeta primers. Method: immunoSEQ multiplex PCR; TCRdb's copy keeps in-frame clones and lacks some. The top ten hold roughly 1% of the sample, which has 150,000 to 200,000 clones, around 80% seen once. This rearrangement joins TRBV4-1 to TRBJ2-2; 7 nucleotides line up with TRBD1. Sequencing used PBMCs. This TCR derives from a middle-aged woman in good health and CMV-seronegative. In DNA form, the CDR3 reads TGCGCCAGCAGCCAAGACAGGGGGTATGCGACCGGGGAGCTGTTTTTT. It is translated as CASSQDRGYATGELFF.